The 2 T cell receptor beta chains presented below share a single source sample, sequenced in a study of cytomegalovirus exposure and HLA in healthy donors. Both 60 Vbeta primers and 13 Jbeta primers went into the PCR. The assay was immunoSEQ multiplex PCR, and TCRdb's table has in-frame clones only and misses some. The sample lists about 200,000 clones; 82% were seen once. What was sequenced was PBMCs. Receptors originate from a woman between 50 and 59 years old in good health and CMV-seropositive.

The chain is built from TRBV9 and TRBJ2-1; TRBD2 aligns across 7 bases. V shed 0 bases, J shed 7 bases, and the junction held 4 bases outside the gene matches. The germline V gene encodes CDR1 SGDLS and CDR2 YYNGEE. CDR3 size: 14 residues. The CDR3 DNA follows: TGTGCCAGCAGCGTAGACCCTAGCGGAAATGAGCAGTTCTTC. Translated: CASSVDPSGNEQFF.

This clone turned up a few times. This chain uses TRBV11-2 with TRBJ2-5; D is possibly TRBD1 (5 bases). The ends were cut back, 5 bases at V and 10 bases at J, with 20 bases in the middle. This CDR3 spans 14 amino acids. Germline V gives CDR1 SGHAT, CDR2 FQNNGV. CDR3 protein: CASSPSVQTGHQYF. The CDR3 coding sequence is TGTGCCAGCAGCCCTTCGGTGCAAACTGGACACCAGTACTTC.